The rows below give T cell receptor beta chains drawn from one sample of a study of blood T cell repertoires in COVID-19. Libraries were prepared by immunoSEQ multiplex PCR; TCRdb keeps only in-frame clonotypes and omits some of them. The sample shows 290,000 or so clones, roughly 85% of them seen only once. Sequencing input: peripheral blood. Source of these receptors: a man over 45 with active or convalescent COVID-19. CDR3s include the opening cysteine and the closing phenylalanine or tryptophan. D genes are given only for firm matches. Only part of the rows carry a size: once, few, many, or a class if the clone is expanded.

J gene: TRBJ1-5; D gene: TRBD1; CDR3 length: 14; V gene: TRBV6-2/TRBV6-3; clone size: few; CDR3 DNA: TGTGCCAGCAGTCAGGGGGCGAGCAATCAGCCCCAGCATTTT; CDR3 protein: CASSQGASNQPQHF
J gene: TRBJ1-2; D gene: NA; CDR3 length: 11; V gene: TRBV28; clone size: NA; CDR3 DNA: TGTGCCAGCAGCCAGCCTAGTTCCTACACCTTC; CDR3 protein: CASSQPSSYTF
J gene: TRBJ1-4; D gene: NA; CDR3 length: 18; V gene: TRBV10-3; clone size: few; CDR3 DNA: TGTGCCATCAGAGACCCCGGGCTACGGAGGGCGTCTAATGAAAAACTGTTTTTT; CDR3 protein: CAIRDPGLRRASNEKLFF
J gene: TRBJ1-1; D gene: NA; CDR3 length: 14; V gene: TRBV19; clone size: NA; CDR3 DNA: TGTGCCAGTAGCGGCAGGGGCTATGTCACTGAAGCTTTCTTT; CDR3 protein: CASSGRGYVTEAFF
J gene: TRBJ1-5; D gene: NA; CDR3 length: 12; V gene: TRBV30; clone size: NA; CDR3 DNA: TGTGCCTGGAGTCAGGGAGGTCAGCCCCAGCATTTT; CDR3 protein: CAWSQGGQPQHF
J gene: TRBJ1-4; D gene: TRBD1; CDR3 length: 16; V gene: TRBV5-1; clone size: NA; CDR3 DNA: TGCGCCAGCAGCTCCTTCGGACAGGGGAGGGGGGAAAAACTGTTTTTT; CDR3 protein: CASSSFGQGRGEKLFF
J gene: TRBJ2-7; D gene: NA; CDR3 length: 14; V gene: TRBV27; clone size: NA; CDR3 DNA: TGTGCCAGCAGTCCCTTAGACAGCTCCTACGAGCAGTACTTC; CDR3 protein: CASSPLDSSYEQYF
J gene: TRBJ1-2; D gene: NA; CDR3 length: 11; V gene: TRBV29-1; clone size: NA; CDR3 DNA: TGCAGCGTTGTGGCATCCTATGGCTACACCTTC; CDR3 protein: CSVVASYGYTF
J gene: TRBJ2-1; D gene: TRBD2; CDR3 length: 16; V gene: TRBV10-1; clone size: NA; CDR3 DNA: TGCGCCAGCAGTGAGGTCCCTAGCGGGAGGATCGATGAGCAGTTCTTC; CDR3 protein: CASSEVPSGRIDEQFF
J gene: TRBJ2-7; D gene: NA; CDR3 length: 12; V gene: TRBV7-2; clone size: NA; CDR3 DNA: TGTGCCAGCAGCTTAGTCGGTCGGGGGCAGTACTTC; CDR3 protein: CASSLVGRGQYF
J gene: TRBJ1-5; D gene: NA; CDR3 length: 13; V gene: TRBV5-4; clone size: NA; CDR3 DNA: TGTGCCAGCAGCTCGGGGGGAAATCAGCCCCAGCATTTT; CDR3 protein: CASSSGGNQPQHF
J gene: TRBJ2-7; D gene: TRBD2; CDR3 length: 15; V gene: TRBV6-4; clone size: NA; CDR3 DNA: TGTGCCAGCAGTCCCGTACTAGCGGGACCCCCCGAGCAGTACTTC; CDR3 protein: CASSPVLAGPPEQYF
J gene: TRBJ2-3; D gene: NA; CDR3 length: 14; V gene: TRBV19; clone size: NA; CDR3 DNA: TGTGCCAGTAGTATCGGGAGTAGGGGAGATACGCAGTATTTT; CDR3 protein: CASSIGSRGDTQYF
J gene: TRBJ2-7; D gene: NA; CDR3 length: 13; V gene: TRBV27; clone size: NA; CDR3 DNA: TGTGCCAGCACAGGGCGGTCATCCTACGAGCAGTACTTC; CDR3 protein: CASTGRSSYEQYF
J gene: TRBJ1-2; D gene: NA; CDR3 length: 16; V gene: TRBV12-5; clone size: NA; CDR3 DNA: TGTGCTAGTGGTTTGCCCCAGACCGGGAAGGACTATGGCTACACCTTC; CDR3 protein: CASGLPQTGKDYGYTF
J gene: TRBJ1-1; D gene: TRBD1; CDR3 length: 14; V gene: TRBV7-2; clone size: few; CDR3 DNA: TGTGCCAGCAGCGTCGGACAGGGGTACACTGAAGCTTTCTTT; CDR3 protein: CASSVGQGYTEAFF
J gene: TRBJ2-2; D gene: TRBD1; CDR3 length: 18; V gene: TRBV2; clone size: NA; CDR3 DNA: TGTGCCAGCTCGAACCCAAAATCGGGACAGGTTAACACCGGGGAGCTGTTTTTT; CDR3 protein: CASSNPKSGQVNTGELFF
J gene: TRBJ1-2; D gene: TRBD1; CDR3 length: 11; V gene: TRBV7-2; clone size: NA; CDR3 DNA: TGTGCCAGCAGCTTGGGACAGTCTTCTACCTTC; CDR3 protein: CASSLGQSSTF
J gene: TRBJ1-1; D gene: NA; CDR3 length: 14; V gene: TRBV9; clone size: NA; CDR3 DNA: TGTGCCAGCAGCGGAGGGGGAAGGGGCACTGAAGCTTTCTTT; CDR3 protein: CASSGGGRGTEAFF
J gene: TRBJ1-2; D gene: TRBD1; CDR3 length: 15; V gene: TRBV5-1; clone size: once; CDR3 DNA: TGCGCCAGCAGCTTGGGCTCACAGGGGGCAGGTGGCTACACCTTC; CDR3 protein: CASSLGSQGAGGYTF
J gene: TRBJ1-1; D gene: NA; CDR3 length: 15; V gene: TRBV10-2; clone size: NA; CDR3 DNA: TGCGCCAGCAGTGAGAGCTCCTTTTCGGGGACTGAAGCTTTCTTT; CDR3 protein: CASSESSFSGTEAFF
J gene: TRBJ2-1; D gene: TRBD2; CDR3 length: 15; V gene: TRBV29-1; clone size: NA; CDR3 DNA: TGCAGCGTTGAAGAACTAGCGGGAGTCTACAATGAGCAGTTCTTC; CDR3 protein: CSVEELAGVYNEQFF
J gene: TRBJ2-7; D gene: TRBD1; CDR3 length: 16; V gene: TRBV4-1; clone size: few; CDR3 DNA: TGCGCCAGCAGCCAAGATATAACAGGGGGCTCCTACGAGCAGTACTTC; CDR3 protein: CASSQDITGGSYEQYF
J gene: TRBJ2-7; D gene: NA; CDR3 length: 14; V gene: TRBV19; clone size: few; CDR3 DNA: TGTGCCAGTAGTATGCGGGAAGACTCCTACGAGCAGTACTTC; CDR3 protein: CASSMREDSYEQYF
J gene: TRBJ2-5; D gene: NA; CDR3 length: 12; V gene: TRBV2; clone size: NA; CDR3 DNA: TGTGCCAGCGGCGGTACAGGGGAGACCCAGTACTTC; CDR3 protein: CASGGTGETQYF
J gene: TRBJ2-2; D gene: TRBD1; CDR3 length: 16; V gene: TRBV6-5; clone size: NA; CDR3 DNA: TGTGCCAGCAGTTATCGGACAGGTCCGAACACCGGGGAGCTGTTTTTT; CDR3 protein: CASSYRTGPNTGELFF
J gene: TRBJ2-1; D gene: NA; CDR3 length: 14; V gene: TRBV27; clone size: NA; CDR3 DNA: TGTGCCAGCAGTTTAGGTGGAGGTTCCCATGAGCAGTTCTTC; CDR3 protein: CASSLGGGSHEQFF
J gene: TRBJ2-3; D gene: NA; CDR3 length: 17; V gene: TRBV9; clone size: NA; CDR3 DNA: TGTGCCAGCAGCGTAGGGGTGGGGCTGATAGGCACAGATACGCAGTATTTT; CDR3 protein: CASSVGVGLIGTDTQYF
J gene: TRBJ1-5; D gene: NA; CDR3 length: 14; V gene: TRBV6-6; clone size: NA; CDR3 DNA: TGTGCCAGCAGTGCACACCTTAGCAATCAGCCCCAGCATTTT; CDR3 protein: CASSAHLSNQPQHF
J gene: TRBJ1-5; D gene: NA; CDR3 length: 15; V gene: TRBV2; clone size: NA; CDR3 DNA: TGTGCCAGCACCTACAGGGAAGGAAGCAATCAGCCCCAGCATTTT; CDR3 protein: CASTYREGSNQPQHF
J gene: TRBJ2-2; D gene: NA; CDR3 length: 12; V gene: TRBV10-3; clone size: NA; CDR3 DNA: TGTGCCATCAGTGTTCTTTCCGGGGAGCTGTTTTTT; CDR3 protein: CAISVLSGELFF
J gene: TRBJ2-1; D gene: NA; CDR3 length: 12; V gene: TRBV30; clone size: once; CDR3 DNA: TGTGCCTGGTCACTAGAGCTAGGGGAGCAGTTCTTC; CDR3 protein: CAWSLELGEQFF
J gene: TRBJ2-2; D gene: TRBD2; CDR3 length: 15; V gene: TRBV5-1; clone size: NA; CDR3 DNA: TGCGCCAGCAGCCGGGGTAGCGGGAGCCCCGGGGAGCTGTTTTTT; CDR3 protein: CASSRGSGSPGELFF
J gene: TRBJ2-1; D gene: NA; CDR3 length: 16; V gene: TRBV7-9; clone size: NA; CDR3 DNA: TGTGCCAGCAGCTTAGGCGGAGGGGGCTACTACAATGAGCAGTTCTTC; CDR3 protein: CASSLGGGGYYNEQFF
J gene: TRBJ2-3; D gene: TRBD2; CDR3 length: 15; V gene: TRBV5-8; clone size: NA; CDR3 DNA: TGTGCCAGCAACCCTAGCGGGAGACTGGCAGATACGCAGTATTTT; CDR3 protein: CASNPSGRLADTQYF
J gene: TRBJ2-1; D gene: TRBD2; CDR3 length: 16; V gene: TRBV27; clone size: NA; CDR3 DNA: TGTGCCAGCAGTTTATTAGGGACTAGCGGGAGAGGTGAGCAGTTCTTC; CDR3 protein: CASSLLGTSGRGEQFF
J gene: TRBJ1-2; D gene: TRBD1; CDR3 length: 12; V gene: TRBV30; clone size: NA; CDR3 DNA: TGTGCCTGGAGTGGGACAGGCGGTGGCTACACCTTC; CDR3 protein: CAWSGTGGGYTF
J gene: TRBJ1-4; D gene: NA; CDR3 length: 15; V gene: TRBV2; clone size: NA; CDR3 DNA: TGTGCCAGCAGTCTACCTCAGGGGATGGATGAAAAACTGTTTTTT; CDR3 protein: CASSLPQGMDEKLFF
J gene: TRBJ2-3; D gene: TRBD2; CDR3 length: 16; V gene: TRBV19; clone size: NA; CDR3 DNA: TGTGCCAGTAGTCCGACCTCGGGGAGGGCCTGGGATACGCAGTATTTT; CDR3 protein: CASSPTSGRAWDTQYF
J gene: TRBJ2-7; D gene: TRBD2; CDR3 length: 11; V gene: TRBV20-1; clone size: NA; CDR3 DNA: TGCAGTGTGGGCGGGAGTAGCGAGCAGTACTTC; CDR3 protein: CSVGGSSEQYF
J gene: TRBJ1-2; D gene: NA; CDR3 length: 17; V gene: TRBV19; clone size: NA; CDR3 DNA: TGTGCCAGTACCGATACCGCCCAGGGGCAGGCGAACTATGGCTACACCTTC; CDR3 protein: CASTDTAQGQANYGYTF
J gene: TRBJ2-1; D gene: NA; CDR3 length: 15; V gene: TRBV3-1/TRBV3-2; clone size: once; CDR3 DNA: TGTGCCAGCAGCCACGGGGTCCGGGTTCCTAATGAGCAGTTCTTC; CDR3 protein: CASSHGVRVPNEQFF
J gene: TRBJ2-7; D gene: TRBD1; CDR3 length: 17; V gene: TRBV25-1; clone size: many; CDR3 DNA: TGTGCCAGCAGTCGAGGAAGTTCCGGACAGGGAGGCTACGAGCAGTACTTC; CDR3 protein: CASSRGSSGQGGYEQYF
J gene: TRBJ2-7; D gene: NA; CDR3 length: 14; V gene: TRBV11-2; clone size: NA; CDR3 DNA: TGTGCCAGCAATCTAGGGACTTTTCCCTACGAGCAGTACTTC; CDR3 protein: CASNLGTFPYEQYF
J gene: TRBJ1-1; D gene: NA; CDR3 length: 14; V gene: TRBV5-1; clone size: NA; CDR3 DNA: TGCGCCAGCAGCCCGGATACTACAGGGCCTGAAGCTTTCTTT; CDR3 protein: CASSPDTTGPEAFF
J gene: TRBJ2-5; D gene: TRBD1; CDR3 length: 15; V gene: TRBV30; clone size: NA; CDR3 DNA: TGTGCCTGGAACCAAGGCAGGGGGATTTTTGAGACCCAGTACTTC; CDR3 protein: CAWNQGRGIFETQYF